One and the same sample provided the 9 T cell receptor beta chains below, sequenced in a study of T cell responses to AZD1222 COVID-19 vaccine. Some clones are missing from TCRdb's copy, which holds only in-frame ones; the method was immunoSEQ multiplex PCR. This sample's table has about 140,000 clones. Sequencing was performed on peripheral blood. These receptors came from an adult in good health.

This rearrangement joins TRBV5-1 to TRBJ2-5; possibly TRBD2 for D (6 bases). V lost 3 bases and J 1 base, leaving 13 bases between the germline ends. The CDR3 runs to 15 residues. The germline CDR1 and CDR2 sequences are SGHRS and YFSETQ. The CDR3 nucleotides read TGCGCCAGCAGCTATACTGGGGGGACCCAAGAGACCCAGTACTTC. Translated: CASSYTGGTQETQYF.

V gene TRBV30 combines with J gene TRBJ2-3; TRBD1 might be the D (5 bases). In germline, CDR1 is GTSNPN, CDR2 SVGIG (reference sequence). This CDR3 has 12 amino acids. The germline V and J ends were trimmed by 4 bases and 5 bases, with 10 bases remaining between them. This CDR3 is CAWTKGVDTQYF. The CDR3 region has the DNA TGTGCCTGGACCAAAGGGGTAGATACGCAGTATTTT.

This rearrangement joins TRBV7-8 to TRBJ1-4, with D uncertain. There are 15 residues in the CDR3. Germline values: CDR1 SGHVS, CDR2 FQNEAQ. The V end lost 5 bases, the J end lost 0 bases, and 10 bases lay between the germline ends. This chain's CDR3 is CASSLPNSTNEKLFF. CDR3 DNA sequence: TGTGCCAGCAGCCTACCCAACTCAACTAATGAAAAACTGTTTTTT.

V and J are TRBV4-1 and TRBJ1-4, with a tentative D call TRBD1 (6 bases). V lost 0 bases to trimming and J lost 8 bases, with 13 bases between them. This CDR3 region has 15 residues. CDR1 and CDR2 from the germline V gene are MGHRA and YSYEKL. The CDR3 region has the DNA TGCGCCAGCAGCCAAGACGACAGGATAAGAGAAAAACTGTTTTTT. Encoded protein: CASSQDDRIREKLFF.

As for this clone: One junction end disagrees with the germline gene, perhaps due to a read error. The rearrangement joins TRBV27 to TRBJ1-5; D call uncertain. CDR3 size: 14 residues. Germline V lookup: CDR1 MNHEY, CDR2 SMNVEV (reference sequence). This CDR3 reads CATSLYADHEPQHF. The CDR3 bases are TGTGCCACCAGTTTATACGCGGACCACGAGCCCCAGCATTTT.

The CDR3 nucleotides read TGTGCCAGCTCACCAGTAACAGGAATCGATGGCTACACCTTC. Protein sequence: CASSPVTGIDGYTF. The chain employs TRBV18 and TRBJ1-2, with D perhaps matching TRBD1 (5 bases). The CDR3 is 14 amino acids. Trimming took off 2 bases at V and 6 bases at J, with 13 bases between the two ends. The germline V gene has CDR1 KGHSH and CDR2 LQKENI.

The chain uses TRBV5-4 and TRBJ2-6; the D is unclear. V was clipped by 0 bases and J by 4 bases, with 8 bases between them. Germline-derived CDR1 and CDR2 are SGHNT and YYREEE (reference sequence). The CDR3 runs to 15 residues. The CDR3 here is CASSLVGAGANVLTF. The CDR3, as DNA: TGTGCCAGCAGCTTGGTAGGAGCCGGGGCCAACGTCCTGACTTTC.

The chain has TRBV6-5 and TRBJ2-2; 13 bases agree with TRBD2. CDR3 length: 15 amino acids. Losses at the gene ends were 6 bases for V and 6 bases for J; bases not matched to a gene: 4. Germline loops: CDR1 MNHEY, CDR2 SVGAGI. The CDR3 here is CASRETSGGSGELFF. For the CDR3, the DNA is TGTGCCAGCAGGGAGACTAGCGGGGGGTCCGGGGAGCTGTTTTTT.

This sequence joins TRBV11-3 and TRBJ1-6, with a tentative D call TRBD1 (6 bases). Germline CDR1 SGHNT, CDR2 YENEEA. This CDR3 has 14 residues. Trimming cost V 2 bases and J 5 bases, with 7 bases left between them. CDR3 nucleotides: TGTGCCAGCAGCTTAACAGGGAATAATTCACCCCTCCACTTT. Residues: CASSLTGNNSPLHF.